This T cell receptor beta chain was profiled in a study of tumor-infiltrating lymphocytes in oesophageal squamous cell carcinoma. TCRdb re-analysed the PCR reads in MiXCR, keeping a single row per CDR3 protein. Of over 11,000 distinct CDR3 sequences listed, over 40% are singletons. V was cut by 9 bases and J by 12 bases, with 22 bases left in between. Germline assignment: CDR1 SGHTA and CDR2 FQGTGA. This CDR3 contains 13 residues. The clonotype comes from a male donor with esophageal squamous cell carcinoma. V gene TRBV7-3 combines with J gene TRBJ2-3, with unresolved D. Sequenced sample: blood. The CDR3 sequence: CARSLGAQETQYF. The CDR3 bases are TGTGCCAGGAGCCTTGGTGCGCAAGAGACCCAGTATTTT.